A single sample gave rise to the 30 T cell receptor beta chains below, sequenced in a study of cytomegalovirus exposure and HLA in healthy donors. Repertoires were generated with immunoSEQ multiplex PCR, while TCRdb's copy carries only in-frame clones and drops some. The data show 150,000 to 200,000 clones, about 84% seen once. Sequences were obtained from PBMCs. The source is a woman aged 18 to 35 in good health and CMV-seronegative.

The genes are TRBV7-6 and TRBJ2-2; 15 bases match TRBD2. The trim removed 5 bases at V and 0 bases at J, leaving 10 bases unmatched. This CDR3 has 20 amino acids. Germline lookup yields CDR1 SGHVS and CDR2 FNYEAQ. The CDR3 nucleotides are TGTGCCAGCAGCCCAGTCCCCGGACTAGCGGGGGGGTCGAACACCGGGGAGCTGTTTTTT. It specifies CASSPVPGLAGGSNTGELFF. Using reference TRBV7-6 and TRBJ2-2 for the parts outside the CDR3, the full variable domain is GAGVSQSPRYKVTKRGQDVALRCDPISGHVSLYWYRQALGQGPEFLTYFNYEAQQDKSGLPNDRFSAERPEGSISTLTIQRTEQRDSAMYRCASSPVPGLAGGSNTGELFFGEGSRLTVL.

J is TRBJ1-5 and V is TRBV4-1; no definite D call. V lost 0 bases, J lost 4 bases, and 13 bases lay in between. The CDR3 consists of 16 residues. The germline gives CDR1 MGHRA, CDR2 YSYEKL. The CDR3 sequence: CASSQESSRENQPQHF. The DNA of the CDR3 is TGCGCCAGCAGCCAAGAGTCCTCCCGGGAGAATCAGCCCCAGCATTTT.

The J gene is TRBJ1-3, the V gene TRBV6-5; 8 bases are a match to TRBD1. V gave up 6 bases and J gave up 9 bases; unmatched junction bases: 10. The CDR3 is 14 residues long. Germline CDR1 is MNHEY and CDR2 is SVGAGI. The CDR3: CASSQTGGIVTIYF. CDR3 sequence (DNA): TGTGCCAGCAGCCAAACAGGGGGTATTGTCACCATATATTTT.

This chain connects TRBV5-4 to TRBJ2-7; 9 nucleotides agree with TRBD2. After removal of 4 bases from V and 0 bases from J, the junction contained 8 bases not matched to a gene. The CDR3 is made up of 16 amino acids. Germline V gives CDR1 SGHNT, CDR2 YYREEE (reference sequence). CDR3 bases: TGTGCCAGCAGCGTTTTAAGCGGGGGGCACTCCTACGAGCAGTACTTC. It yields the protein CASSVLSGGHSYEQYF.

This rearrangement joins TRBV11-3 to TRBJ2-1; a possible D gene is TRBD1 (5 bases). Germline V gene data show CDR1 as SGHNT and CDR2 as YENEEA. Trimming cost V 3 bases and J 8 bases, with 11 bases left between them. This CDR3 spans 13 amino acids. The DNA of the CDR3 is TGTGCCAGCAGCTTGACACCCAGGGATGAGCAGTTCTTC. Residues: CASSLTPRDEQFF. Complete variable domain (other parts from reference TRBV11-3 and TRBJ2-1): EAGVVQSPRYKIIEKKQPVAFWCNPISGHNTLYWYLQNLGQGPELLIRYENEEAVDDSQLPKDRFSAERLKGVDSTLKIQPAELGDSAVYLCASSLTPRDEQFFGPGTRLTVL.

The V call is TRBV2, the J call TRBJ2-1, with 9 bases fitting TRBD1. The V gene's germline CDR1 is SNHLY and CDR2 FYNNEI. The CDR3 sequence is 15 residues long. J was trimmed by 4 bases and V by 9 bases; bases with no gene match: 10. The CDR3 DNA is TGTGCCAGTAGACTACAGGGGGCGGGATACAATGAGCAGTTCTTC. This gives the protein CASRLQGAGYNEQFF.

This chain joins TRBV5-8 and TRBJ2-7; 8 positions agree with TRBD1. Trimming at V came to 2 bases and at J to 1 base, leaving 8 bases not matched to a gene. There are 16 residues in the CDR3. Germline V gives CDR1 SGHTS, CDR2 YDEGEE. The CDR3, as DNA: TGTGCCAGCAGCTTATCCTGGGGACAGGTATCCTACGAGCAGTACTTC. Amino acids: CASSLSWGQVSYEQYF.

This clone came up a few times. V usage is TRBV12-5 and J usage is TRBJ1-1; D unclear. Germline CDR1 and CDR2: LGHNT and FRNRAP. This CDR3 has 14 amino acids. Trimming removed 6 bases at V and 1 base at J, with 12 bases between. CDR3 protein: CASGPPTGNTEAFF. The CDR3 DNA is TGTGCTAGTGGCCCCCCCACGGGGAACACTGAAGCTTTCTTT. Using reference TRBV12-5 and TRBJ1-1 for the parts outside the CDR3, the full variable domain is DARVTQTPRHKVTEMGQEVTMRCQPILGHNTVFWYRQTMMQGLELLAYFRNRAPLDDSGMPKDRFSAEMPDATLATLKIQPSEPRDSAVYFCASGPPTGNTEAFFGQGTRLTVV.

This chain connects TRBV19 to TRBJ1-5; maybe TRBD1 (6 bases). V shed 5 bases and J shed 1 base, with 9 bases lying between them. This CDR3 contains 14 residues. In germline, CDR1 is LNHDA, CDR2 SQIVND (reference sequence). CDR3 sequence: CASSPTGSNQPQHF. The DNA of the CDR3 is TGTGCCAGTAGTCCCACAGGGAGCAATCAGCCCCAGCATTTT.

This clone occurred once. The genes are TRBV19 and TRBJ2-1, with 16 bases identical to TRBD2. The CDR3 is 16 residues long. Looked up from germline, CDR1 is LNHDA and CDR2 is SQIVND (reference sequence). Trimming at V came to 7 bases and at J to 8 bases, leaving 8 bases not matched to a gene. CDR3 region: CASTYAGTSGRDEQFF. In DNA form, the CDR3 reads TGTGCCAGTACTTACGCCGGGACTAGCGGGAGGGATGAGCAGTTCTTC.

The genes are TRBV5-1 and TRBJ1-1; no reliable D call. Germline V gene lookup returns CDR1 SGHRS and CDR2 YFSETQ. This CDR3 spans 14 amino acids. Deletions cut 5 bases from V and 1 base from J, with 12 bases between. The CDR3 DNA is TGCGCCAGCAGAGTGAGGCTGGGGAACACTGAAGCTTTCTTT. Translation: CASRVRLGNTEAFF.

The V gene is TRBV11-3, the J gene TRBJ2-7, with 8 nucleotides matching TRBD1. The length of the CDR3 is 14 residues. The junction had 4 bases not matched to a gene; V was cut back by 4 bases and J by 2 bases. Germline CDR1 reads SGHNT; CDR2 reads YENEEA. CDR3 DNA sequence: TGTGCCAGCAGCTCCGGACAGGGACCCTACGAGCAGTACTTC. Translated, it gives CASSSGQGPYEQYF.

CDR3 sequence reads: CASSPLLAGAMSTDTQYF. CDR3 bases: TGTGCCAGCTCACCACTCCTAGCGGGGGCGATGAGCACAGATACGCAGTATTTT. The chain employs TRBV18 and TRBJ2-3, with 10 bases lining up with TRBD2. There are 18 residues in the CDR3. The trim removed 1 base at V and 0 bases at J, leaving 7 bases unmatched. Germline CDR1 is KGHSH and CDR2 is LQKENI.

A few counts support this clone. The J gene is TRBJ1-1, the V gene TRBV5-4; 9 bases map to TRBD1. The V segment lost 4 bases and the J segment 1 base; nucleotides outside the gene matches: 2. The CDR3 has 14 amino acids. Germline V gives CDR1 SGHNT, CDR2 YYREEE (reference sequence). This chain's CDR3 is CASSVGQGNTEAFF. The CDR3 DNA reads as TGTGCCAGCAGCGTGGGACAGGGGAACACTGAAGCTTTCTTT.

CDR3: CASSEGGLTTEGYGYTF. In DNA, the CDR3 is TGTGCCAGCAGTGAGGGGGGGCTCACGACAGAAGGATATGGCTACACCTTC. The chain employs TRBV6-1 and TRBJ1-2, with D tentatively TRBD1 (6 bases). This CDR3 is built from 17 residues. With 3 bases removed from V and 5 bases from J, the gap between germline ends came to 22 bases. Germline V lookup: CDR1 MNHNS, CDR2 SASEGT.

This clone occurred once. This chain uses TRBV5-1 with TRBJ1-6; tentatively, D is TRBD1 (5 bases). V was clipped by 4 bases and J by 8 bases, with 16 bases between them. This CDR3 is 15 amino acids long. Germline V CDR1 and CDR2: SGHRS, YFSETQ. The CDR3 sequence: CASSGGVWTDSPLHF. The CDR3 nucleotides read TGCGCCAGCAGCGGGGGGGTCTGGACGGATTCACCCCTCCACTTT.

The chain uses TRBV7-9 and TRBJ1-2; a weak D match, TRBD1 (5 bases). The V and J ends lost 1 base and 1 base respectively, with 10 bases between them. Germline V gene lookup returns CDR1 SEHNR and CDR2 FQNEAQ (reference sequence). CDR3 length: 15 residues. As DNA, the CDR3 is TGTGCCAGCAGCTTAGGGGGAAGGGGTAACTATGGCTACACCTTC. Its translation is CASSLGGRGNYGYTF.

The gene calls are TRBV7-9 and TRBJ2-3; 9 nucleotides align to TRBD1. CDR1 is SEHNR, CDR2 FQNEAQ, per germline (reference sequence). The V and J ends lost 2 bases and 4 bases, in that order; junction bases with no gene match: 7. The CDR3 loop spans 16 amino acids. In nucleotides, the CDR3 is TGTGCCAGCAGCTTAAGTGGGACAGGGTTTTCAGATACGCAGTATTTT. It translates to CASSLSGTGFSDTQYF.

The chain has TRBV21-1 and TRBJ2-7; TRBD1, the table's D call, lacks a check against the DNA. TRBV21-1 is reported as a pseudogene. The CDR3 spans 13 residues. Here the CDR3 DNA reads TGTGCCAGCGGGCAGGGGCTCGCCTACGAGCAGTACTTC. This gives the protein CASGQGLAYEQYF.

The chain employs TRBV7-2 and TRBJ2-1; the D gene is possibly TRBD2 (6 bases). Looked up from germline, CDR1 is SGHTA and CDR2 is FQGNSA. The CDR3 spans 16 residues. Trimming left V 5 bases short and J 0 bases short, with 14 bases between. The CDR3 bases are TGTGCCAGCAGCCGCACCCGGGACTCCTCCTACAATGAGCAGTTCTTC. Residues: CASSRTRDSSYNEQFF.

The chain links TRBV29-1 to TRBJ1-2, with 9 bases identical to TRBD1. Per germline, CDR1 SQVTM and CDR2 ANQGSEA. The CDR3 runs to 12 residues. Trimming cost V 7 bases and J 4 bases; bases outside gene matches: 4. This chain's CDR3 is CSAGTGSYGYTF. CDR3 coding DNA: TGCAGCGCCGGGACAGGGTCCTATGGCTACACCTTC.

This clone was seen a handful of times. This chain connects TRBV5-8 to TRBJ1-1; perhaps TRBD1 as D (6 bases). The germline V gene encodes CDR1 SGHTS and CDR2 YDEGEE. This CDR3 has 14 amino acids. V was clipped by 4 bases and J by 0 bases, with 10 bases between them. Written as DNA, the CDR3 is TGTGCCAGCAGCGGGGACACGTTGAACACTGAAGCTTTCTTT. It yields the protein CASSGDTLNTEAFF.

The rearrangement uses TRBV2 and TRBJ2-7, with 8 bases aligning to TRBD1. Germline CDR1 SNHLY, CDR2 FYNNEI. The CDR3 covers 13 residues. Trimming at V came to 6 bases and at J to 2 bases, leaving 3 bases not matched to a gene. The CDR3 region has the DNA TGTGCCAGCAGCGTGACAGGGGCCTACGAGCAGTACTTC. Amino acids: CASSVTGAYEQYF.

This clone came up a few times. The CDR3 region has the DNA TGTGCCAGCAGCTTGGCCGTAGGGGGCAGAACAGATACGCAGTATTTT. This translates into CASSLAVGGRTDTQYF. This sequence joins TRBV5-4 and TRBJ2-3; 7 positions match TRBD1. Unmatched junction bases numbered 7, after V lost 0 bases and J lost 3 bases. Germline CDR1 reads SGHNT; CDR2 reads YYREEE (reference sequence). CDR3 size: 16 residues. Full variable domain (rest looked up from reference TRBV5-4 and TRBJ2-3): ETGVTQSPTHLIKTRGQQVTLRCSSQSGHNTVSWYQQALGQGPQFIFQYYREEENGRGNFPPRFSGLQFPNYSSELNVNALELDDSALYLCASSLAVGGRTDTQYFGPGTRLTVL.

The chain uses TRBV28 and TRBJ2-7; D unclear. The ends were cut back, 3 bases at V and 0 bases at J, with 15 bases in the middle. Germline CDR1 MDHEN, CDR2 SYDVKM. The CDR3 sequence is 16 residues long. CDR3 DNA: TGTGCCAGCAGTTTTAAGATTGGCGAGGTCTCCTACGAGCAGTACTTC. Protein: CASSFKIGEVSYEQYF.

The chain uses TRBV9 and TRBJ2-1, with 7 bases aligning to TRBD2. The germline CDR1 and CDR2 sequences are SGDLS and YYNGEE. This CDR3 region has 18 residues. V shed 3 bases and J 8 bases; nucleotides not matched to a gene: 20. CDR3 residues: CASSADSLVRGIIDEQFF. DNA of the CDR3: TGTGCCAGCAGCGCCGACTCTCTGGTGCGGGGGATTATAGATGAGCAGTTCTTC. The variable domain in full, completed from reference TRBV9 and TRBJ2-1, reads DSGVTQTPKHLITATGQRVTLRCSPRSGDLSVYWYQQSLDQGLQFLIQYYNGEERAKGNILERFSAQQFPDLHSELNLSSLELGDSALYFCASSADSLVRGIIDEQFFGPGTRLTVL.

The chain employs TRBV4-2 and TRBJ1-2; 7 positions match TRBD1. The CDR3 has 16 residues. Trimming removed 4 bases from V and 8 bases from J; junction bases left unmatched: 16. The V gene's germline CDR1 is LGHNA and CDR2 YNFKEQ. The CDR3 spells CASSPNRQGVAGGYTF. The CDR3 coding sequence is TGTGCCAGCAGCCCGAATCGTCAGGGGGTGGCGGGCGGCTACACCTTC.

J is TRBJ1-6 and V is TRBV9, with D possibly being TRBD1 (6 bases). This CDR3 has 17 amino acids. Germline-derived CDR1 and CDR2 are SGDLS and YYNGEE. V dropped 4 bases and J dropped 2 bases, with 16 bases sitting between them. The CDR3 region is CASSPRPGQTYNSPLHF. In DNA, the CDR3 is TGTGCCAGCAGCCCTCGACCCGGACAGACCTATAATTCACCCCTCCACTTT.

The chain has TRBV19 and TRBJ1-5; TRBD1 is a possible D gene (5 bases). V was cut by 6 bases and J by 5 bases, with 17 bases left in between. The CDR3 has 15 amino acids. In germline, CDR1 is LNHDA, CDR2 SQIVND (reference sequence). The CDR3 sequence: CASRTIYVGDQPQHF. The DNA for the CDR3 is TGTGCCAGTAGAACAATTTACGTAGGGGATCAGCCCCAGCATTTT. The full variable domain, with the rest looked up from reference TRBV19 and TRBJ1-5, is DGGITQSPKYLFRKEGQNVTLSCEQNLNHDAMYWYRQDPGQGLRLIYYSQIVNDFQKGDIAEGYSVSREKKESFPLTVTSAQKNPTAFYLCASRTIYVGDQPQHFGDGTRLSIL.

The V call is TRBV2, the J call TRBJ2-1; weak D call: TRBD2 (6 bases). This CDR3 spans 15 amino acids. Germline V gene lookup returns CDR1 SNHLY and CDR2 FYNNEI. V dropped 6 bases and J dropped 8 bases, with 20 bases sitting between them. CDR3 amino acids: CASSLNTGGLDEQFF. CDR3 DNA: TGTGCCAGCAGCCTCAACACCGGGGGTTTGGATGAGCAGTTCTTC.